This T cell receptor beta chain was found in a study of CD8+CD57+ T cells in acquired aplastic anemia. Study-wide context: Researchers reported that healthy donors averaged about 10 million reads for CD4+ cells. Study-level points and caveats: Fewer than 30 CD8+ CDR3 sequences were shared between patients and controls.

Genomic DNA templated the TCR beta VDJ and CDR3 profiling. A single record per CDR3 protein comes from TCRdb applying MiXCR to the reads. This table has 150,000 to 200,000 distinct CDR3 sequences, approximately 40% appearing once. This clonotype was seen many times. Its antigen is unidentified. V gave up 0 bases and J gave up 0 bases, with 15 bases separating them. Germline V gene data show CDR1 as DFQATT and CDR2 as SNEGSKA (reference sequence). The CDR3 is 16 amino acids. The source material was sorted CD4+, CD8+, or CD8+CD57+ T cells (not recorded which) from PBMCs. The rearrangement uses TRBV20-1 and TRBJ2-7; D call uncertain. The sequence came from a human donor in good health. In DNA form, the CDR3 reads TGCAGTGCTAGAGATCCTCTTGGGCCTCACTCCTACGAGCAGTACTTC. This encodes CSARDPLGPHSYEQYF.